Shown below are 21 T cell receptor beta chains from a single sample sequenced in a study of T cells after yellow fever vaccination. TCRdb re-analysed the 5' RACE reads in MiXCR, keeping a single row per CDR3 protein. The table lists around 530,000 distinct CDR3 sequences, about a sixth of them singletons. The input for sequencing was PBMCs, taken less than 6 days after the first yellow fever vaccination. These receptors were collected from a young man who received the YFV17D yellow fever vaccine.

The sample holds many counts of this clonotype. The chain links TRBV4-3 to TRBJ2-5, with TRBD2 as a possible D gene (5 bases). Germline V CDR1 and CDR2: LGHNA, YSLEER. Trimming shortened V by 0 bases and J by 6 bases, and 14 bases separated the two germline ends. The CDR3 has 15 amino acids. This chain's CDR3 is CASSQDYLAPQTQYF. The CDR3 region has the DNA TGCGCCAGCAGCCAAGATTACCTAGCCCCACAGACCCAGTACTTC.

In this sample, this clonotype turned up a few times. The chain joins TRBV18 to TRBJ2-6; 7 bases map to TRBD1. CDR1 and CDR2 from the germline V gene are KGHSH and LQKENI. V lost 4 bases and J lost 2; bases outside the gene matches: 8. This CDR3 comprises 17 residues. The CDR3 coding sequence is TGTGCCAGCTCACGACAGGGATCGTTAACTGGGGCCAACGTCCTGACTTTC. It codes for CASSRQGSLTGANVLTF.

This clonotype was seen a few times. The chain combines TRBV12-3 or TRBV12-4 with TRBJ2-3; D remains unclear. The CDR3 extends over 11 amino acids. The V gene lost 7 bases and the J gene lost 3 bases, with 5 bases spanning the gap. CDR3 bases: TGTGCCAGCATGATTACAGATACGCAGTATTTT. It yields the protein CASMITDTQYF.

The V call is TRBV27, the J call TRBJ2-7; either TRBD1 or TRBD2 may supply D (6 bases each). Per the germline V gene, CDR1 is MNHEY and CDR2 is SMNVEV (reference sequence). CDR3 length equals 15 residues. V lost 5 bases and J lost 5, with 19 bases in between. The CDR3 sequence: CASSPSPWGAHEQYF. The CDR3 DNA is TGTGCCAGCAGTCCGAGCCCTTGGGGGGCACACGAGCAGTACTTC.

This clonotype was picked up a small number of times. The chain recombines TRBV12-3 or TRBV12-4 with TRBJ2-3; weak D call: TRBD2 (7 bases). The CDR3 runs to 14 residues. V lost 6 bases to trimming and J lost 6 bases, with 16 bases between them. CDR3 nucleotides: TGTGCCAGCAGCCCCGGGGGGCCCGTGGATACGCAGTATTTT. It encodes CASSPGGPVDTQYF.

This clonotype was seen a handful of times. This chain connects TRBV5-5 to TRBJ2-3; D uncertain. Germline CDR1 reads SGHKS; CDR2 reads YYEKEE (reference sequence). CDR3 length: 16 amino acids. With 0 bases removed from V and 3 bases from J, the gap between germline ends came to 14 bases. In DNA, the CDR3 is TGTGCCAGCAGCTTGGATGCGCCTGGGGTGACAGATACGCAGTATTTT. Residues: CASSLDAPGVTDTQYF.

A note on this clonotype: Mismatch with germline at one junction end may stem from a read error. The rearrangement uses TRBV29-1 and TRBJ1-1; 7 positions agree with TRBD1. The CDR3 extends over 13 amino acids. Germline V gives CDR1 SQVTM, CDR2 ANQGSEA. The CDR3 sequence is CSVEAAGQSEAFF. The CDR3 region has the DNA TGCAGCGTCGAAGCGGCGGGACAGAGTGAAGCTTTCTTT.

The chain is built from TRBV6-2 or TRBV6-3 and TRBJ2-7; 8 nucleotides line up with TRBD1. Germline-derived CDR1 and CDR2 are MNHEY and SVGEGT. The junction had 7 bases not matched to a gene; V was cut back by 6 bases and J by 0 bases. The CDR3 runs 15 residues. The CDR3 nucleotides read TGTGCCAGCAGCGATATCAGGGGGCCCTCCTACGAGCAGTACGTC. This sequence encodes CASSDIRGPSYEQYV.

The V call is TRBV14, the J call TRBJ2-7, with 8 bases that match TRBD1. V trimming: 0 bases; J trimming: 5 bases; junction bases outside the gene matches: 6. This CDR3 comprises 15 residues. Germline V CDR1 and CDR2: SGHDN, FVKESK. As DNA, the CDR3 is TGTGCCAGCAGCCAAGATAGAGGACAGGGCCACGAGCAGTACTTC. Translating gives CASSQDRGQGHEQYF. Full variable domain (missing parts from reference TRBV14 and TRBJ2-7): EAGVTQFPSHSVIEKGQTVTLRCDPISGHDNLYWYRRVMGKEIKFLLHFVKESKQDESGMPNNRFLAERTGGTYSTLKVQPAELEDSGVYFCASSQDRGQGHEQYFGPGTRLTVT.

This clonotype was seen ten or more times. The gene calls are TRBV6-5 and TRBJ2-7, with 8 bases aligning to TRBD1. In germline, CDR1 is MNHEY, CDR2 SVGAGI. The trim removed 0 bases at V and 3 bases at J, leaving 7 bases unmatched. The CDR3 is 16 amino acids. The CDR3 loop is CASSYSQGAMFYEQYF. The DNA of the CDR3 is TGTGCCAGCAGTTACTCGCAGGGGGCGATGTTCTACGAGCAGTACTTC.

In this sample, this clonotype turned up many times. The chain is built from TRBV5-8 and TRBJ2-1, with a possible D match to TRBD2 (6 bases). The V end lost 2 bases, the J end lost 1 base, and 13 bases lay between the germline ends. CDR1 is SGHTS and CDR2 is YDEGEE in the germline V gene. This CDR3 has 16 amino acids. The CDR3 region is CASSFFRGNSYNEQFF. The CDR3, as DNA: TGTGCCAGCAGCTTTTTCCGGGGGAATTCCTACAATGAGCAGTTCTTC.

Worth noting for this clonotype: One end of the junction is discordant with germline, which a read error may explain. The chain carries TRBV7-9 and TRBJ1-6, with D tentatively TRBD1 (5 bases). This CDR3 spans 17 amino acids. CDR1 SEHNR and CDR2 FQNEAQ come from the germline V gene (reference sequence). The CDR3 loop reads CASSIGVTAPGNSPLQF. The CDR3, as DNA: TGTGCCAGCAGCATAGGGGTTACGGCACCGGGTAATTCACCCCTCCAATTT.

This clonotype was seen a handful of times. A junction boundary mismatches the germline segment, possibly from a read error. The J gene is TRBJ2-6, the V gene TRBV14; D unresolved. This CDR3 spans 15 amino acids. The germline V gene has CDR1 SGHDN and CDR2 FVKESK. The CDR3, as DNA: TGCGGTAGACTTCAGGAAAACTCTGGGGCCAACGTCCTGACTTTC. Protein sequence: CGRLQENSGANVLTF.

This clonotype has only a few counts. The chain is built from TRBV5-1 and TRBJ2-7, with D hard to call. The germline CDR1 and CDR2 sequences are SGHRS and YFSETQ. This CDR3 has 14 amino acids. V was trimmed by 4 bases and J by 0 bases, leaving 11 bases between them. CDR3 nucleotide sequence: TGCGCCAGCAGCCCCGAAAGTAACTCCTACGAGCAGTACTTC. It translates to CASSPESNSYEQYF.

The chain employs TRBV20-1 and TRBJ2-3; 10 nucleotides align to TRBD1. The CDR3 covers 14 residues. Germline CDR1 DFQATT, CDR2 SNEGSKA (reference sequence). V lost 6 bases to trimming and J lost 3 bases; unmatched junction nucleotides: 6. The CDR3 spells CSAAGTGETDTQYF. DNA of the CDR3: TGCAGTGCAGCCGGGACAGGGGAGACAGATACGCAGTATTTT.

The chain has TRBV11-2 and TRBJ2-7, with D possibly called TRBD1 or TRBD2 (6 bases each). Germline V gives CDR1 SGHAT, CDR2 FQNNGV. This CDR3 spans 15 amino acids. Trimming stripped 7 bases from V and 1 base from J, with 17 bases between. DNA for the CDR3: TGTGCCAGCAACCCGCGCAAGGGGGGATCCTACGAGCAGTACTTC. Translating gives CASNPRKGGSYEQYF.

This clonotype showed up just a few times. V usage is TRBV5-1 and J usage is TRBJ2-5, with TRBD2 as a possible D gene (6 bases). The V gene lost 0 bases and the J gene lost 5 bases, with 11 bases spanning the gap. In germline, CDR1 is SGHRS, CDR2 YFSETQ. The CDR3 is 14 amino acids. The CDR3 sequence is CASSLAVLAETQYF. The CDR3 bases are TGCGCCAGCAGCTTGGCCGTTCTAGCGGAGACCCAGTACTTC.

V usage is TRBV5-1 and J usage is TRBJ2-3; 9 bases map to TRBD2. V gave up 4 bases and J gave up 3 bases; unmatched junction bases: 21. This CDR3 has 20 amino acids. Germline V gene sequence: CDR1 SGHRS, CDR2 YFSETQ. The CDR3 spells CASSPGGSSGVTSRTDTQYF. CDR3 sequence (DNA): TGCGCCAGCAGCCCCGGGGGGTCTAGCGGGGTTACATCAAGGACAGATACGCAGTATTTT.

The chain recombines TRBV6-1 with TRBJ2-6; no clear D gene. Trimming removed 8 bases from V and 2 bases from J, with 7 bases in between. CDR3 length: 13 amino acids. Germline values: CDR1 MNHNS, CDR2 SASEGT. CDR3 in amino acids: CASQAPGANVLTF. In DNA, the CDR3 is TGTGCCAGCCAAGCCCCTGGGGCCAACGTCCTGACTTTC.

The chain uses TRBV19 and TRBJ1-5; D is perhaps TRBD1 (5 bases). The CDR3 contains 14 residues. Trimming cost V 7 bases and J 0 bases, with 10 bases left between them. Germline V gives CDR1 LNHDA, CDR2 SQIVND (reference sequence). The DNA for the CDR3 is TGTGCCAGTATCGACAGATATAGCAATCAGCCCCAGCATTTT. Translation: CASIDRYSNQPQHF. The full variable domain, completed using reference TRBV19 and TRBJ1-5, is DGGITQSPKYLFRKEGQNVTLSCEQNLNHDAMYWYRQDPGQGLRLIYYSQIVNDFQKGDIAEGYSVSREKKESFPLTVTSAQKNPTAFYLCASIDRYSNQPQHFGDGTRLSIL.

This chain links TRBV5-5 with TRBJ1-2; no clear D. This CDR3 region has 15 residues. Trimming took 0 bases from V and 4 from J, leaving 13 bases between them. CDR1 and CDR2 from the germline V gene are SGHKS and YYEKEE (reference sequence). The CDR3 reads CASSLGPGVGYGYTF. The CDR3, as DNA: TGTGCCAGCAGCTTGGGTCCCGGGGTTGGCTATGGCTACACCTTC.